The 3 T cell receptor beta chains listed next were all sequenced from one sample in a study of blood T cells in healthy people across ages. A second 7 to 11 cycle PCR used barcoded and J-beta primers. TCRdb recomputed calls from the 5' RACE reads with MiXCR, one row per CDR3 protein. The top ten hold 30% to 45% of the sample, which has about 640,000 distinct CDR3 sequences, approximately 50% seen once. The sequenced sample was blood. The receptors derive from a man aged 55 to 70 in good health.

DNA for the CDR3: TGTGCCAGCAGCGAGGCCATCAGGGCCCAAAACGACTACACCTTC. Its protein product is CASSEAIRAQNDYTF. The rearrangement uses TRBV2 and TRBJ1-2; D is perhaps TRBD1 (5 bases). V was trimmed by 6 bases and J by 10 bases, leaving 24 bases between them. The length of the CDR3 is 15 residues. Germline V gene lookup returns CDR1 SNHLY and CDR2 FYNNEI.

The chain joins TRBV5-1 to TRBJ2-1; a weak D match, TRBD2 (5 bases). The V gene's germline CDR1 is SGHRS and CDR2 YFSETQ. V was pared by 0 bases and J by 8 bases, with 15 bases between. The CDR3 runs to 15 residues. CDR3 bases: TGCGCCAGCAGCTTGGGGAGGCTCCAACGGGATGAGCAGTTCTTC. Encoded protein: CASSLGRLQRDEQFF.

V and J are TRBV29-1 and TRBJ2-1; 10 nucleotides agree with TRBD1. The length of the CDR3 is 14 residues. The germline V gene has CDR1 SQVTM and CDR2 ANQGSEA. Trimming took 6 bases from V and 7 from J; bases not matched to a gene: 9. The DNA of the CDR3 is TGCAGCGTCCCTCCGGGACAGGGGAGGAATGAGCAGTTCTTC. This translates into CSVPPGQGRNEQFF.